This T cell receptor (beta chain) was captured in a study of shared clonotypes between healthy human individuals. On this clone: Its target is not known.

The J segment lost 5 bases and the V segment lost 3 bases, leaving 10 bases of the junction unmatched. Per the germline V gene, CDR1 is LGHNA and CDR2 is YSLEER. The CDR3 length is 16 residues. The deep-level immunoSEQ assay was used. Clones were read by immunoSEQ multiplex PCR, and TCRdb kept only the in-frame ones, dropping some. The sample comprises about 470,000 clones, roughly 80% of which are singletons, and around 13% rests with the top ten. Whole-study results and caveats: Donors were few, which limited the genetic and exposure-history diversity represented. The authors sampled blood alone, and tissue repertoires likely differ.

Those who donated, Caucasian adults without exception, all lived in Nashville, Tennessee. This TCR was recovered from a woman in her forties in good health. Some clones in this sample may be carry-over from other donors' samples. The V gene is TRBV4-3, the J gene TRBJ1-3, with 7 bases identical to TRBD1. The sample taken for sequencing was PBMCs. The CDR3 loop reads CASSHFSGQERNTIYF. The CDR3 DNA reads TGCGCCAGCAGCCATTTTTCCGGACAGGAAAGAAACACCATATATTTT.